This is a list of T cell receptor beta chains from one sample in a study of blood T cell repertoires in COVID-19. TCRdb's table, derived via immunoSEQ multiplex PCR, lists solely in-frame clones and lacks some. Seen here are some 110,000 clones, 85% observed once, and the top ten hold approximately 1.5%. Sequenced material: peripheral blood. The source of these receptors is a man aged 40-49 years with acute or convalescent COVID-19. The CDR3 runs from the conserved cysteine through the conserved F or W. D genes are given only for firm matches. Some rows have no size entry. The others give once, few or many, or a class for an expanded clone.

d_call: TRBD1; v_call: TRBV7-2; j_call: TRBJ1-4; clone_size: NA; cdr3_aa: CASTFPPGQGEEGEKLFF; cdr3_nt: TGTGCCAGCACCTTTCCTCCGGGACAGGGGGAAGAGGGCGAAAAACTGTTTTTT
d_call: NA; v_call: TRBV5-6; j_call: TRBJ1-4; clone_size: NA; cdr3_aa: CASSFGGADEKLFF; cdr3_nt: TGTGCCAGCAGCTTTGGGGGGGCGGATGAAAAACTGTTTTTT
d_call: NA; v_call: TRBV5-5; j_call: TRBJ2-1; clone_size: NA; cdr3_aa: CASTLPLGPLGEQFF; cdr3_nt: TGTGCCAGCACCTTACCCTTGGGCCCCTTAGGAGAGCAGTTCTTC
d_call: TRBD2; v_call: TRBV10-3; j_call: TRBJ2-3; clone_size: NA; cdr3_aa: CAISDPGTSGTYRGDTQYF; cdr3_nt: TGTGCCATCAGTGATCCCGGGACTAGCGGGACCTACCGGGGAGATACGCAGTATTTT
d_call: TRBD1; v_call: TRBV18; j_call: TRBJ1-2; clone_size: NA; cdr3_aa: CASHGQDYGYTF; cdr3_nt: TGTGCCAGCCATGGACAGGACTATGGCTACACCTTC
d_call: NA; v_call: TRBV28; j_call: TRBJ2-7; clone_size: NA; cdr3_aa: CASSEPTARYEQYF; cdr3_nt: TGTGCCAGCAGCGAACCGACAGCTCGCTACGAGCAGTACTTC
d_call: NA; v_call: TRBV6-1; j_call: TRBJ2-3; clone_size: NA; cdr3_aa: CASSDGGAGTDTQYF; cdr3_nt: TGTGCCAGCAGTGATGGGGGGGCCGGCACAGATACGCAGTATTTT
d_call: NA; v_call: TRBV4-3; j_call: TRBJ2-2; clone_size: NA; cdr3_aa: CASSQDVGVNTGELFF; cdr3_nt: TGCGCCAGCAGCCAAGATGTAGGAGTCAACACCGGGGAGCTGTTTTTT
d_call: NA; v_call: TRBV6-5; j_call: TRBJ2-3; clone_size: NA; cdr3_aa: CASRTSRGYDTQYF; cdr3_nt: TGTGCCAGCCGGACCTCCCGGGGGTACGATACGCAGTATTTT
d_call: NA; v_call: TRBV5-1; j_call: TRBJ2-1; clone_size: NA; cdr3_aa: CASSFPSYDINNEQFF; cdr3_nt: TGCGCCAGCAGCTTCCCGAGCTATGATATTAACAATGAGCAGTTCTTC
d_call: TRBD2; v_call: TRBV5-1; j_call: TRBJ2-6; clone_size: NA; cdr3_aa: CASSSWSGGAYGANVLTF; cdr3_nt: TGCGCCAGCTCTTCTTGGAGCGGGGGGGCTTATGGGGCCAACGTCCTGACTTTC
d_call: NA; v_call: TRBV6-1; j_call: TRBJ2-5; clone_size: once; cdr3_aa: CASSEDGQRRWETQYF; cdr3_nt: TGTGCCAGCAGTGAAGATGGACAGAGGCGGTGGGAGACCCAGTACTTC
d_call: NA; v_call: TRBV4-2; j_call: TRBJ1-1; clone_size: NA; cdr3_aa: CASSQGLTDSMNTEAFF; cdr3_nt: TGTGCCAGCAGCCAAGGGCTAACGGACAGCATGAACACTGAAGCTTTCTTT
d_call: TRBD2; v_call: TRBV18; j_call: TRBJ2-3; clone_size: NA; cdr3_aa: CASSPRGLAGVTDTQYF; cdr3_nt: TGTGCCAGCTCACCTCGCGGACTAGCGGGAGTCACAGATACGCAGTATTTT
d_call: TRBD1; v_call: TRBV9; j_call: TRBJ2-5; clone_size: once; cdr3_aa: CASSVAPGQQETQYF; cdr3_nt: TGTGCCAGCAGCGTAGCCCCGGGACAGCAAGAGACCCAGTACTTC
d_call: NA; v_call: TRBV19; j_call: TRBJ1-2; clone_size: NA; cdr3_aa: CASSKVTGSTYGYTF; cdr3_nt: TGTGCCAGTAGTAAAGTTACAGGATCTACCTATGGCTACACCTTC
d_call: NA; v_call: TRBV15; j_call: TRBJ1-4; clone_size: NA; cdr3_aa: CATSWPGTTNEKLFF; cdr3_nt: TGTGCCACCAGCTGGCCGGGGACAACTAATGAAAAACTGTTTTTT
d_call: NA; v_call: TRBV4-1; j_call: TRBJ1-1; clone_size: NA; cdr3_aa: CASSQGGDEAFF; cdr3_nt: TGCGCCAGCAGCCAAGGAGGCGATGAAGCTTTCTTT
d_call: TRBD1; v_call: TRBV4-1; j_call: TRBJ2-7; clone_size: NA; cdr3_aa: CASSQDLGQDSYEQYF; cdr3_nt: TGCGCCAGCAGCCAAGATCTTGGACAGGACTCCTACGAGCAGTACTTC
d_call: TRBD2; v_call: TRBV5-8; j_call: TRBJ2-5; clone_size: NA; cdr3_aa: CASSFGRGGETQYF; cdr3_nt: TGTGCCAGCAGCTTCGGGCGCGGGGGAGAGACCCAGTACTTC
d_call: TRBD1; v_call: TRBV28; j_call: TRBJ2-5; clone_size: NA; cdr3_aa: CASSFRTGLATQYF; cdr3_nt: TGTGCCAGCAGTTTTAGGACAGGGCTAGCGACCCAGTACTTC
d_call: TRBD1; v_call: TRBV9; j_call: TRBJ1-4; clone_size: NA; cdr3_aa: CASSPRGINEKLFF; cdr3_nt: TGTGCCAGCAGCCCCAGGGGGATTAATGAAAAACTGTTTTTT
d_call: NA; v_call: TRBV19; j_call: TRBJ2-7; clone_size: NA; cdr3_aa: CASSIRGSSYEQYF; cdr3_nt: TGTGCCAGTAGTATAAGAGGGAGCTCCTACGAGCAGTACTTC
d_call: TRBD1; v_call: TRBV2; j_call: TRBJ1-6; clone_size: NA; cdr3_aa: CASSIGQANSPLHF; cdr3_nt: TGTGCCAGCAGTATCGGACAGGCAAATTCACCCCTCCACTTT
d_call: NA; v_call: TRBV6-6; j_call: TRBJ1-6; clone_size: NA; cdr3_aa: CASEGLRDNSPLHF; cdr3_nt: TGTGCCAGCGAGGGACTGAGGGATAATTCACCCCTCCACTTT
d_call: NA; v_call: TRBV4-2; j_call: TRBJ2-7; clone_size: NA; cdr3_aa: CASSLGLSSYEQYF; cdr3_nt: TGTGCCAGCAGCCTGGGCCTATCCTCCTACGAGCAGTACTTC
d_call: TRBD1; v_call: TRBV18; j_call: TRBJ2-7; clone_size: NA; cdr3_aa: CASSPAGTGGREQYF; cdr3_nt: TGTGCCAGCTCACCAGCCGGGACAGGGGGACGCGAGCAGTACTTC
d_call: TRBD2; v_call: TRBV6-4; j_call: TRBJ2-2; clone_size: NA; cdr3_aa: CASSPGGAGINGELFF; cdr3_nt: TGTGCCAGCAGCCCCGGCGGAGCGGGGATTAACGGGGAGCTGTTTTTT
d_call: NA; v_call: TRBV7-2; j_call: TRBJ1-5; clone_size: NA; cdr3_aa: CASSQGSLSNQPQHF; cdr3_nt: TGTGCCAGCAGCCAGGGGAGTTTGAGCAATCAGCCCCAGCATTTT
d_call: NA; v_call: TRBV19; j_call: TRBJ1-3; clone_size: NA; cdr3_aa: CASSPGLPLGNTIYF; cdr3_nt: TGTGCCAGTAGCCCGGGACTGCCGTTAGGAAACACCATATATTTT
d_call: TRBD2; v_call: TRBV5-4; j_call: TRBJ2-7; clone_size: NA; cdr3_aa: CASSLLAGGSGEQYF; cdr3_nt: TGTGCCAGCAGCCTGCTAGCGGGGGGATCTGGAGAGCAGTACTTC
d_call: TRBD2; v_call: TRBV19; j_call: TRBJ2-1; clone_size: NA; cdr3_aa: CASSLAGGPGNEQFF; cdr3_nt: TGTGCCAGTAGTTTAGCGGGAGGGCCTGGCAATGAGCAGTTCTTC
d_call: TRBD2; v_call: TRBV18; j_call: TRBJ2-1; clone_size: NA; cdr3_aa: CASSPETSGVPQFF; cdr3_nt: TGTGCCAGCTCACCAGAGACTAGCGGGGTACCGCAGTTCTTC
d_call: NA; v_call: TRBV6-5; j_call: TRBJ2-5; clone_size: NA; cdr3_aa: CASSSHPLQETQYF; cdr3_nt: TGTGCCAGCAGTTCACATCCTCTCCAAGAGACCCAGTACTTC
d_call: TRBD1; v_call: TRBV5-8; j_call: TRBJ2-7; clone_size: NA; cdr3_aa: CASSYPGQAYEQYF; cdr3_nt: TGTGCCAGCAGCTACCCGGGACAGGCCTACGAGCAGTACTTC
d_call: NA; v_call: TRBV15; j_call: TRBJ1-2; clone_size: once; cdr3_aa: CATSRDPGGRGGYTF; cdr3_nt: TGTGCCACCAGCAGAGATCCGGGGGGAAGGGGTGGCTACACCTTC
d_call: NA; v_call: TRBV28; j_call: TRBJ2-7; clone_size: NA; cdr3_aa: CASSLHDLSSYEQYF; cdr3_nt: TGTGCCAGCAGTTTACATGACTTAAGCTCCTACGAGCAGTACTTC